This T cell receptor beta chain appears in the sequencing data of a study of blood T cells in healthy people across ages. Study-level background: About one barcoded beta molecule per two T cells was the capture yield of template switching. The study, taken as a whole, reports: Possibly, changes in expanded clonotypes were confounded because donor CMV status was unknown. With age, beta diversity per million T cells declined roughly linearly, significantly by approximately 40.

The CDR3 contains 15 residues. Trimming took off 8 bases at V and 4 bases at J, with 19 bases between the two ends. Germline V CDR1 and CDR2: KGHSH, LQKENI. A second PCR, run for roughly 7 to 12 cycles, used a sample-barcoded 5' primer plus a J-beta primer mix. Unique molecular identifiers of 12 random nucleotides labeled each cDNA. TCRdb processed the 5' RACE reads anew with MiXCR; each CDR3 protein has one entry. The table has more than 1 million distinct CDR3 sequences, over 35% seen once; the top ten hold about 20%. About this clonotype: Its target is not known.

The genes are TRBV18 and TRBJ2-3, with D possibly called TRBD1 or TRBD2 (5 bases each). Sample: blood. This clonotype was obtained from a woman aged 60-75 years in good health. This CDR3 reads CASPPADGASDTQYF. In nucleotides, the CDR3 is TGTGCCAGCCCTCCGGCGGACGGGGCATCAGATACGCAGTATTTT.